These T cell receptor beta chains were read from a single sample in a study of blood T cell repertoires in COVID-19. Assay used: immunoSEQ multiplex PCR; TCRdb lists only in-frame clones, some missing. Among 71,000 or so clones listed, about four fifths were seen once. Sequenced material: peripheral blood. The receptors derive from a man aged 70-80 years with acute or convalescent COVID-19. CDR3s include the opening cysteine and the closing phenylalanine or tryptophan. The order of the fields is CDR3 DNA, CDR3 protein, D gene, J gene, V gene, clone size. The D gene is left open where the match is weak. Rows may omit the clone size; those that give it use once, few, many or a size class.

cdr3_nt: TGTGCCAGCAGCCAACATCCGGGGAGAGGTCGATACAATGAGCAGTTCTTC
cdr3_aa: CASSQHPGRGRYNEQFF
d_call: NA
j_call: TRBJ2-1
v_call: TRBV3-1/TRBV3-2
clone_size: NA

cdr3_nt: TGCGCCAGCAGCCAAGATTCAGGGGGCTGGGACACTGAAGCTTTCTTT
cdr3_aa: CASSQDSGGWDTEAFF
d_call: TRBD1
j_call: TRBJ1-1
v_call: TRBV4-3
clone_size: NA

cdr3_nt: TGTGCCAGTGTAAAGGAGGAGCGCGGCTACTACACCTTC
cdr3_aa: CASVKEERGYYTF
d_call: NA
j_call: TRBJ1-2
v_call: TRBV19
clone_size: NA

cdr3_nt: TGTGCCACCAGTGATTTTATATACAGGGCGCATTGGAACACTGAAGCTTTCTTT
cdr3_aa: CATSDFIYRAHWNTEAFF
d_call: NA
j_call: TRBJ1-1
v_call: TRBV24-1
clone_size: NA

cdr3_nt: TGTGCCAGTAGTATCGGCAGAGGTGGAAACACCATATATTTT
cdr3_aa: CASSIGRGGNTIYF
d_call: NA
j_call: TRBJ1-3
v_call: TRBV19
clone_size: once

cdr3_nt: TGTGCCAGCAGCGTAGGACAGGGTAGGATGTACGAGCAGTACTTC
cdr3_aa: CASSVGQGRMYEQYF
d_call: TRBD1
j_call: TRBJ2-7
v_call: TRBV9
clone_size: NA

cdr3_nt: TGTGCCAGCAGCTTATACCAGTCCAATGAGCAGTTCTTC
cdr3_aa: CASSLYQSNEQFF
d_call: NA
j_call: TRBJ2-1
v_call: TRBV7-3
clone_size: NA

cdr3_nt: TGTGCCAGCAGTCCCGGTCTAGGTGGCTACACCTTC
cdr3_aa: CASSPGLGGYTF
d_call: NA
j_call: TRBJ1-2
v_call: TRBV12-3/TRBV12-4
clone_size: NA

cdr3_nt: TGTGCCAGCAGTGAAGGACAACAGGATGGCTACACCTTC
cdr3_aa: CASSEGQQDGYTF
d_call: NA
j_call: TRBJ1-2
v_call: TRBV2
clone_size: NA

cdr3_nt: TGTGCCAGCAGCCTTGGACAGGGGGCTTTCTCCTCTGGGGCCAACGTCCTGACTTTC
cdr3_aa: CASSLGQGAFSSGANVLTF
d_call: TRBD1
j_call: TRBJ2-6
v_call: TRBV9
clone_size: NA

cdr3_nt: TGTGCCAGTAAGCCCATGGACAGGGCAACTCATACGCAGTATTTT
cdr3_aa: CASKPMDRATHTQYF
d_call: TRBD1
j_call: TRBJ2-3
v_call: TRBV19
clone_size: NA

cdr3_nt: TGCGCCAGCAGTGATTTGCTTCTTTCGGGCAATGAGCAGTTCTTC
cdr3_aa: CASSDLLLSGNEQFF
d_call: NA
j_call: TRBJ2-1
v_call: TRBV10-2
clone_size: once

cdr3_nt: TGTGCCACCAGAGCGATGAACACTGAAGCTTTCTTT
cdr3_aa: CATRAMNTEAFF
d_call: NA
j_call: TRBJ1-1
v_call: TRBV15
clone_size: NA

cdr3_nt: TGTGCCAGCAGTTTCAGGGACTACCGTGGCGACGAGCAGTACTTC
cdr3_aa: CASSFRDYRGDEQYF
d_call: TRBD2
j_call: TRBJ2-7
v_call: TRBV28
clone_size: NA

cdr3_nt: TGTGCCAGCAGCGCAGGGACAGGGGGCTACGAGCAGTACTTC
cdr3_aa: CASSAGTGGYEQYF
d_call: TRBD1
j_call: TRBJ2-7
v_call: TRBV7-2
clone_size: NA

cdr3_nt: TGTGCCACCAGCAGACGGACAGGGGGTGGGGAGCAGTACTTC
cdr3_aa: CATSRRTGGGEQYF
d_call: TRBD1
j_call: TRBJ2-7
v_call: TRBV15
clone_size: NA

cdr3_nt: TGTGCCAGCACCCCTTCGCAGGGAGCGGGGACTGAAGCTTTCTTT
cdr3_aa: CASTPSQGAGTEAFF
d_call: NA
j_call: TRBJ1-1
v_call: TRBV27
clone_size: NA

cdr3_nt: TGTGCCACCCGGGACTCTACCCATTACGAGCAGTACTTC
cdr3_aa: CATRDSTHYEQYF
d_call: NA
j_call: TRBJ2-7
v_call: TRBV19
clone_size: once

cdr3_nt: TGTGCCAGCAGCCCAGGACAGGGGAACACTGAAGCTTTCTTT
cdr3_aa: CASSPGQGNTEAFF
d_call: TRBD1
j_call: TRBJ1-1
v_call: TRBV7-3
clone_size: once

cdr3_nt: TGCGCCAGCAGCCCCGTGGGAGCGGACACTGAAGCTTTCTTT
cdr3_aa: CASSPVGADTEAFF
d_call: NA
j_call: TRBJ1-1
v_call: TRBV5-1
clone_size: NA

cdr3_nt: TGTGCCAGCAGTGAAGCGCTTGGGGGCCCAGCTATGGGCCAGCCCCAGCATTTT
cdr3_aa: CASSEALGGPAMGQPQHF
d_call: NA
j_call: TRBJ1-5
v_call: TRBV6-1
clone_size: NA

cdr3_nt: TGTGCCAGCTCACCGGAGACAGGAAATAATTCACCCCTCCACTTT
cdr3_aa: CASSPETGNNSPLHF
d_call: NA
j_call: TRBJ1-6
v_call: TRBV18
clone_size: once

cdr3_nt: TGTGCCAGCAGCCAAGATCAGGGGAACACTGAAGCTTTCTTT
cdr3_aa: CASSQDQGNTEAFF
d_call: NA
j_call: TRBJ1-1
v_call: TRBV3-1/TRBV3-2
clone_size: NA

cdr3_nt: TGTGCTAGTGGTGGACAGGGGGCCTACGAGCAGTACTTC
cdr3_aa: CASGGQGAYEQYF
d_call: TRBD1
j_call: TRBJ2-7
v_call: TRBV12-5
clone_size: once

cdr3_nt: TGTGCCAGCAGCCAAGATCGGGCGGACGGGATTAGCACAGATACGCAGTATTTT
cdr3_aa: CASSQDRADGISTDTQYF
d_call: NA
j_call: TRBJ2-3
v_call: TRBV4-2
clone_size: NA

cdr3_nt: TGTGCCAGCAGCTTAGATCTGGCGGGAGGGGCAGATACGCAGTATTTT
cdr3_aa: CASSLDLAGGADTQYF
d_call: TRBD2
j_call: TRBJ2-3
v_call: TRBV7-2
clone_size: NA

cdr3_nt: TGTGCCAGCAGCGGGTGGGGGGCCAACGTCCTGACTTTC
cdr3_aa: CASSGWGANVLTF
d_call: NA
j_call: TRBJ2-6
v_call: TRBV2
clone_size: NA

cdr3_nt: TGCGCCAGCAGTGGGCAGGCGAACACTGAAGCTTTCTTT
cdr3_aa: CASSGQANTEAFF
d_call: NA
j_call: TRBJ1-1
v_call: TRBV10-2
clone_size: NA

cdr3_nt: TGTGCCTGTACCTCTCCGGGGGGAAACACCATATATTTT
cdr3_aa: CACTSPGGNTIYF
d_call: NA
j_call: TRBJ1-3
v_call: TRBV30
clone_size: many

cdr3_nt: TGTGCCAGCAGGGGAAGTGACAGGTCTCACTCTGGAAACACCATATATTTT
cdr3_aa: CASRGSDRSHSGNTIYF
d_call: NA
j_call: TRBJ1-3
v_call: TRBV6-4
clone_size: NA

cdr3_nt: TGTGCCAGCAGTCAGGTACAGAGCACAGATACGCAGTATTTT
cdr3_aa: CASSQVQSTDTQYF
d_call: NA
j_call: TRBJ2-3
v_call: TRBV2
clone_size: few

cdr3_nt: TGTGCCAGCAGCCCCGATGGAGGCGTAAACACCGGGGAGCTGTTTTTT
cdr3_aa: CASSPDGGVNTGELFF
d_call: NA
j_call: TRBJ2-2
v_call: TRBV7-3
clone_size: NA

cdr3_nt: TGTGCCAGCCTAACCTGGACGGGAGACGACACCGGGGAGCTGTTTTTT
cdr3_aa: CASLTWTGDDTGELFF
d_call: NA
j_call: TRBJ2-2
v_call: TRBV27
clone_size: few

cdr3_nt: TGTGCCACCAGTGATTCTTGGCAGGGGACCGGGGAGCTGTTTTTT
cdr3_aa: CATSDSWQGTGELFF
d_call: NA
j_call: TRBJ2-2
v_call: TRBV24-1
clone_size: NA

cdr3_nt: TGCGCCAGCAGTTGGGACTCTTTGGGGTTGAACACTGAAGCTTTCTTT
cdr3_aa: CASSWDSLGLNTEAFF
d_call: NA
j_call: TRBJ1-1
v_call: TRBV5-1
clone_size: NA

cdr3_nt: TGTGCCAGCATTTCCAGTTACAATCAGCCCCAGCATTTT
cdr3_aa: CASISSYNQPQHF
d_call: NA
j_call: TRBJ1-5
v_call: TRBV2
clone_size: NA

cdr3_nt: TGTGCCATCTGGACTAGCGGGAGGGCACAAGAGACCCAGTACTTC
cdr3_aa: CAIWTSGRAQETQYF
d_call: TRBD2
j_call: TRBJ2-5
v_call: TRBV24-1
clone_size: NA

cdr3_nt: TGTGCCAGCAGCTTAAGTAGGAACACTGAAGCTTTCTTT
cdr3_aa: CASSLSRNTEAFF
d_call: NA
j_call: TRBJ1-1
v_call: TRBV7-6
clone_size: NA

cdr3_nt: TGCAGTGCTAGTCCTAGCGGGAGTCACTCCTACGAGCAGTACTTC
cdr3_aa: CSASPSGSHSYEQYF
d_call: TRBD2
j_call: TRBJ2-7
v_call: TRBV20-1
clone_size: NA

cdr3_nt: TGCGCCAGCAGCCCGAAGGGCTCACAGGGGATGAACACTGAAGCTTTCTTT
cdr3_aa: CASSPKGSQGMNTEAFF
d_call: TRBD1
j_call: TRBJ1-1
v_call: TRBV5-1
clone_size: NA

cdr3_nt: TGTGCCAGCAGTTTAGTCGGAGGGAACACTGAAGCTTTCTTT
cdr3_aa: CASSLVGGNTEAFF
d_call: NA
j_call: TRBJ1-1
v_call: TRBV27
clone_size: NA

cdr3_nt: TGTGCCAGCAGCTTAGGAATGGATTTCGGGGGCTACACCTTC
cdr3_aa: CASSLGMDFGGYTF
d_call: NA
j_call: TRBJ1-2
v_call: TRBV11-1
clone_size: NA

cdr3_nt: TGTGCCAGCAGCGTAGTCGCAGGAAACACTGAAGCTTTCTTT
cdr3_aa: CASSVVAGNTEAFF
d_call: NA
j_call: TRBJ1-1
v_call: TRBV9
clone_size: NA

cdr3_nt: TGCGCCAGCAGCCTGATGGGACTAGCGGGAGGTACCGGGGAGCTGTTTTTT
cdr3_aa: CASSLMGLAGGTGELFF
d_call: TRBD2
j_call: TRBJ2-2
v_call: TRBV5-1
clone_size: once

cdr3_nt: TGTGCCAGCAGCCAGACAGGGGCCGGGGCCAACGTCCTGACTTTC
cdr3_aa: CASSQTGAGANVLTF
d_call: TRBD1
j_call: TRBJ2-6
v_call: TRBV28
clone_size: NA

cdr3_nt: TGTGCCAGCAGCCAAGAAATCGGGACATATGATCGGGAGACCCAGTACTTC
cdr3_aa: CASSQEIGTYDRETQYF
d_call: NA
j_call: TRBJ2-5
v_call: TRBV3-1/TRBV3-2
clone_size: NA

cdr3_nt: TGTGCCAGCAGGAAACGGTCTAATCTGTTACATGGCTACACCTTC
cdr3_aa: CASRKRSNLLHGYTF
d_call: NA
j_call: TRBJ1-2
v_call: TRBV6-5
clone_size: few

cdr3_nt: TGTGCCAGCAGTTTCTCAGGGACAGCTGGGACCCAGTACTTC
cdr3_aa: CASSFSGTAGTQYF
d_call: TRBD1
j_call: TRBJ2-5
v_call: TRBV27
clone_size: NA

cdr3_nt: TGTGCCAGCAGCTTAGACGGGACTAGCTACAATGAGCAGTTCTTC
cdr3_aa: CASSLDGTSYNEQFF
d_call: TRBD2
j_call: TRBJ2-1
v_call: TRBV11-3
clone_size: NA

cdr3_nt: TGTGCCAGCAGTCCCCCCTGGCGGGAGGTCAATGAGCAGTTCTTC
cdr3_aa: CASSPPWREVNEQFF
d_call: TRBD2
j_call: TRBJ2-1
v_call: TRBV7-9
clone_size: NA

cdr3_nt: TGTGCCAGCAGCCCCCTGTTGGGACAGGGTACAGATACGCAGTATTTT
cdr3_aa: CASSPLLGQGTDTQYF
d_call: TRBD1
j_call: TRBJ2-3
v_call: TRBV7-9
clone_size: NA

cdr3_nt: TGTGCCAGCAGCTTAAAGGGAGAGGCTCAGCCCCAGCATTTT
cdr3_aa: CASSLKGEAQPQHF
d_call: NA
j_call: TRBJ1-5
v_call: TRBV7-3
clone_size: NA

cdr3_nt: TGTGCCAGCAGTCTCTGGAGGGGGACAGGGGTTCTCTCTGGGGCCAACGTCCTGACTTTC
cdr3_aa: CASSLWRGTGVLSGANVLTF
d_call: TRBD1
j_call: TRBJ2-6
v_call: TRBV6-2/TRBV6-3
clone_size: NA

cdr3_nt: TGTGCCACCAGTGATCCTGGCCACACCGGGGAGCTGTTTTTT
cdr3_aa: CATSDPGHTGELFF
d_call: NA
j_call: TRBJ2-2
v_call: TRBV24-1
clone_size: NA

cdr3_nt: TGTGCCAGCAGTGACTCGACAGGGTATAGAGGCACTGAAGCTTTCTTT
cdr3_aa: CASSDSTGYRGTEAFF
d_call: TRBD1
j_call: TRBJ1-1
v_call: TRBV6-4
clone_size: NA

cdr3_nt: TGTGCCAGTAGTAGGTCGACAGAGAACACTGAAGCTTTCTTT
cdr3_aa: CASSRSTENTEAFF
d_call: NA
j_call: TRBJ1-1
v_call: TRBV19
clone_size: NA